These 2 T cell receptor beta chains share one sample of origin, sequenced in a study of T cell responses to AZD1222 COVID-19 vaccine. Assay: immunoSEQ multiplex PCR; the TCRdb copy retains only in-frame clones and omits some. The sample has 100,000 or so clones; 82% are singletons. The sample here was peripheral blood, taken on day 0 of AZD1222 vaccination. The receptors were gathered from an adult in good health.

The chain uses TRBV6-1 and TRBJ1-5; 9 bases align to TRBD1. The germline gives CDR1 MNHNS, CDR2 SASEGT. CDR3 length: 18 amino acids. Trimming took 4 bases from V and 3 from J; bases not matched to a gene: 13. For the CDR3, the DNA is TGTGCCAGCAGTGCAAGATTTTTCCGGACAGGGGTCAATCAGCCCCAGCATTTT. It is translated as CASSARFFRTGVNQPQHF.

The chain is built from TRBV5-1 and TRBJ2-7; D may match TRBD1 or TRBD2 (5 bases each). Trimming cost V 2 bases and J 2 bases, with 11 bases left between them. This CDR3 is 14 amino acids long. Germline CDR1 reads SGHRS; CDR2 reads YFSETQ. Here the CDR3 DNA reads TGCGCCAGCAGCTTTGAGCAGGGAGCCTACGAGCAGTACTTC. This codes for CASSFEQGAYEQYF.